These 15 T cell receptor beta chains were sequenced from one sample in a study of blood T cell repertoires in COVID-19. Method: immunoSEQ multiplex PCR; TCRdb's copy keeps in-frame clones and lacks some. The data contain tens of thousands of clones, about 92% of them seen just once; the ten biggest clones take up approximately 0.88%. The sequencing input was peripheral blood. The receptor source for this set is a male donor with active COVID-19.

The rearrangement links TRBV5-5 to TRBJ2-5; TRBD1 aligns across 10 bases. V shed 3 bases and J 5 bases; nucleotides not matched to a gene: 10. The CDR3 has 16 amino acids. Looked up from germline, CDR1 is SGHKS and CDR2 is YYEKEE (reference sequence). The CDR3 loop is CASSSAGTGVGETQYF. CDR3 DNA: TGTGCCAGCAGCTCCGCCGGGACAGGGGTAGGGGAGACCCAGTACTTC.

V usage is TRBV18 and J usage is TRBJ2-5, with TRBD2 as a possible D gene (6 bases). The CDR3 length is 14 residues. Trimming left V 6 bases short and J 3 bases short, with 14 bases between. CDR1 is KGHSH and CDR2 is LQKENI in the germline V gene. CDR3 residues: CASSRERLEETQYF. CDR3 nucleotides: TGTGCCAGCTCCCGGGAGCGTCTAGAAGAGACCCAGTACTTC.

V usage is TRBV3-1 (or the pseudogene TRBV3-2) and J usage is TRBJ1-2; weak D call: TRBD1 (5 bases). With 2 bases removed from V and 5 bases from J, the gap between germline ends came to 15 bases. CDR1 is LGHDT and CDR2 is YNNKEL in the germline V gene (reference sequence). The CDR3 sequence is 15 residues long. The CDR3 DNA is TGTGCCAGCAGCCAACCATACCTCTCAGGGTATGGCTACACCTTC. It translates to CASSQPYLSGYGYTF.

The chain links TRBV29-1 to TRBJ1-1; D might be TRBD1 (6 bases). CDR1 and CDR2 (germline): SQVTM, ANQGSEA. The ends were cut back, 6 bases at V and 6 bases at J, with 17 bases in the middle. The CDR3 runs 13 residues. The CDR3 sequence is CSVGVQGDSEAFF. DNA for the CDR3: TGCAGCGTCGGCGTACAGGGAGACTCTGAAGCTTTCTTT.

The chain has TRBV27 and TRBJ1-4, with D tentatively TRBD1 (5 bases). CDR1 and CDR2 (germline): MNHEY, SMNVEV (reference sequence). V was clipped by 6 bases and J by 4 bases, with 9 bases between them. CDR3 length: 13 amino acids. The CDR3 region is CASRTANNEKLFF. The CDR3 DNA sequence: TGTGCCAGCAGGACAGCGAATAATGAAAAACTGTTTTTT.

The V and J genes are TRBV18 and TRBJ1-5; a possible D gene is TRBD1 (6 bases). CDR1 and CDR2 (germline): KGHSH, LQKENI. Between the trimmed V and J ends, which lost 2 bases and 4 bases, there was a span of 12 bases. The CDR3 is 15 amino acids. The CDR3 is CASSPSIQGNQPQHF. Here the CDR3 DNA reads TGTGCCAGCTCACCAAGCATTCAGGGGAATCAGCCCCAGCATTTT.

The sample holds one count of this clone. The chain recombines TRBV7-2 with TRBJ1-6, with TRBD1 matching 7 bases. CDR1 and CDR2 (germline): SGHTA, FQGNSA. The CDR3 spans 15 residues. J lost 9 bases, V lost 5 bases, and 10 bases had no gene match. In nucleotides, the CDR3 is TGTGCCAGCAGCACCCGCCAGGGGGTTGGTTCACCCCTCCACTTT. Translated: CASSTRQGVGSPLHF.

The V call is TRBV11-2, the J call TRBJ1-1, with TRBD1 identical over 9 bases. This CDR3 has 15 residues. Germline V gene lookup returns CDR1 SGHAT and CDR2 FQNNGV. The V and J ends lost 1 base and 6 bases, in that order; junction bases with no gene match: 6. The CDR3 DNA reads TGTGCCAGCAGCTTAGGACGGGACAGGGCGTCTGAAGCTTTCTTT. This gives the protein CASSLGRDRASEAFF.

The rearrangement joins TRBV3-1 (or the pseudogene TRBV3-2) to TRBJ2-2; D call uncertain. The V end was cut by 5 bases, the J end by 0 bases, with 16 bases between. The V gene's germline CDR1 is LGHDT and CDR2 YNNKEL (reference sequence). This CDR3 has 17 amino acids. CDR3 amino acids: CASSSRKRGANTGELFF. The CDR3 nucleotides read TGTGCCAGCAGCTCGCGGAAGAGAGGAGCGAACACCGGGGAGCTGTTTTTT.

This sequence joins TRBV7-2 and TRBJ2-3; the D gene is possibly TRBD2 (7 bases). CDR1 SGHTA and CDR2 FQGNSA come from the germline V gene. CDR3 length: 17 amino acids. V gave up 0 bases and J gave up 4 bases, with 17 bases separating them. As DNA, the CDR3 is TGTGCCAGCAGCTTAGCGCCCAGGGGAGGGGGATCAGATACGCAGTATTTT. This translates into CASSLAPRGGGSDTQYF.

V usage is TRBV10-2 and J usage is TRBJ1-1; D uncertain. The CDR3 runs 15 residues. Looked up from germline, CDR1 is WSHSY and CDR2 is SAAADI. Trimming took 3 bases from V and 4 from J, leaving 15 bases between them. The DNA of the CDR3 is TGCGCCAGCAGTGACCTTCTGCCTATCCCCACTGAAGCTTTCTTT. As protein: CASSDLLPIPTEAFF.

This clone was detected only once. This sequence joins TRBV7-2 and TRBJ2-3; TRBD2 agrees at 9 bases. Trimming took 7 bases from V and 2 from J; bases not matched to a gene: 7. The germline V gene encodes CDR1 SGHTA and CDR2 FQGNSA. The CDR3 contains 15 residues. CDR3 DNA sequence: TGTGCCAGCACCCCTAGCGGGATGTTCACAGATACGCAGTATTTT. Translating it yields CASTPSGMFTDTQYF.

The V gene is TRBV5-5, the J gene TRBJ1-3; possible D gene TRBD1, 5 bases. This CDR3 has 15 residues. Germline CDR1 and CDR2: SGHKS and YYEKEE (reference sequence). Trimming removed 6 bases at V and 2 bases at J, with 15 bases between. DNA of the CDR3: TGTGCCAGCACCCAGGGAAGACAAACTGGAAACACCATATATTTT. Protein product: CASTQGRQTGNTIYF.

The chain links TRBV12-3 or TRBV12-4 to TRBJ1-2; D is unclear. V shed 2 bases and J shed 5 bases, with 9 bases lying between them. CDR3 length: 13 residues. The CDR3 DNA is TGTGCCAGCAGTTTAAGCGGTCAGTATGGCTACACCTTC. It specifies CASSLSGQYGYTF.

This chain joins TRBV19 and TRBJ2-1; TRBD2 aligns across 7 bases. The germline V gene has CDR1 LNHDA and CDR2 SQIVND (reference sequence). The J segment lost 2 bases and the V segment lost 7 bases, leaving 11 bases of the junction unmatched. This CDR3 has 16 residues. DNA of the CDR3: TGTGCCAGTACCCCTAGGTCCGCGGGAGCCTACAATGAGCAGTTCTTC. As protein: CASTPRSAGAYNEQFF.